Here is one T cell receptor (beta chain) with its context. Its cognate antigen is unknown. The sample is drawn from a study of cytomegalovirus exposure and HLA in healthy donors. Regarding the study as a whole: There were some V segments, including TRBV6-2 and TRBV6-3, excluded as indistinguishable. Differences between HLA loci emerged in a later analysis of TCR association rates, with DRB1 most and HLA-C fewest. The classifier, whose performance was assessed in both the original and validation cohorts, reportedly diagnosed cytomegalovirus status with high specificity and sensitivity.

The CDR3 runs to 15 residues. Germline V gene data show CDR1 as SGHDT and CDR2 as YYEEEE. V was clipped by 2 bases and J by 5 bases; unmatched bases: 7. With 60 Vbeta and 13 Jbeta primers, the PCR was carried out. Assay used: immunoSEQ multiplex PCR; TCRdb lists only in-frame clones, some missing. The table records over 80,000 clones, around 79% of them present only once. The TCR originated in a woman in her 70s in good health and CMV-seropositive. The chain combines TRBV5-6 with TRBJ2-3; 8 bases match TRBD1. Sequencing used PBMCs. This CDR3 is CASSFQGAVGDTQYF. The CDR3 DNA is TGTGCCAGCAGCTTTCAGGGGGCGGTCGGAGATACGCAGTATTTT.